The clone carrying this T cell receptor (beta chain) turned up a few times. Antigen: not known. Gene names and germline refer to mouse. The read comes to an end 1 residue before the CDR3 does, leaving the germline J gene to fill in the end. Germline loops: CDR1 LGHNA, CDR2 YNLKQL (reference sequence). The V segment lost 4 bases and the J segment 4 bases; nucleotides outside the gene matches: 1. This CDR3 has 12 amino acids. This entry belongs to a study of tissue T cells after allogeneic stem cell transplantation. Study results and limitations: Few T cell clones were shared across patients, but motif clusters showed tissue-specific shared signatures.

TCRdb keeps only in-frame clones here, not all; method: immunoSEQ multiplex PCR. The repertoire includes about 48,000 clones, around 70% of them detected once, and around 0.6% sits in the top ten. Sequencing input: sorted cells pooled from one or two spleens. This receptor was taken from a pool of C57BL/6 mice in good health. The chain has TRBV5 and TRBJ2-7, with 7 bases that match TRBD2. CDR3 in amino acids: CASSPGLYEQYF. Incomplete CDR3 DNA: TGTGCCAGCAGCCCGGGACTGTATGAACAGTAC.